One T cell receptor (beta chain) is described in this entry. The target antigen is unknown. This entry belongs to a study of post-analysis software for immune sequencing data. Study information: Relapsing-remitting, secondary progressive and progressive-relapsing forms made up the multiple sclerosis disease courses.

V was clipped by 6 bases and J by 0 bases, with 11 bases between them. Germline lookup yields CDR1 SEHNR and CDR2 FQNEAQ (reference sequence). The CDR3 totals 14 residues. Study-level points and caveats: In patients, five or six TRBV segments were more frequent than in controls, with TRBV5-6, TRBV5-1 and TRBV20-1 among them.

Carried by the TCR beta cDNA libraries were unique molecular identifiers. Using its own MiXCR run on the PCR reads, TCRdb lists one record per CDR3 protein. The sample comprises around 160,000 distinct CDR3 sequences, roughly 40% of which are singletons, and about 26% rests with the top ten. This sequence was found in a girl under 18 with multiple sclerosis. This specimen was blood, taken after autologous hematopoietic stem cell transplantation. The rearrangement uses TRBV7-9 and TRBJ2-5; the D gene is possibly TRBD2 (5 bases). Written as DNA, the CDR3 is TGTGCCAGCAGTTATGAGCGGTACCAAGAGACCCAGTACTTC. This encodes CASSYERYQETQYF.